This T cell receptor beta chain appears in the sequencing data of a study of T-cell reconstitution after alpha-beta-depleted transplantation in children. Germline loops: CDR1 MDHEN, CDR2 SYDVKM. CDR3 size: 15 residues. The V and J ends lost 3 bases and 5 bases, in that order; junction bases with no gene match: 7. A library of TCRbeta sequences, prepared with unique molecular identifiers, was generated. TCRdb independently ran MiXCR on the PCR reads; one entry per CDR3 protein. The table records hundreds of thousands of distinct CDR3 sequences, 13% of them present only once. This clonotype has more than one count but fewer than ten.

The receptor's source is a male patient under 18 who had a stem cell transplant for acute myeloid leukemia, so the T cells may come from the graft donor. The V call is TRBV28, the J call TRBJ2-3; 8 nucleotides agree with TRBD2. Here the sequenced sample was PBMCs, mostly from graft donor cells, taken 360 days after TCRalphabeta/CD19-depleted stem cell transplant. CDR3: CASSFSGLARDTQYF. In DNA, the CDR3 is TGTGCCAGCAGTTTTTCAGGACTAGCAAGAGATACGCAGTATTTT.